This TCR beta chain was documented in a study of T cells in narcolepsy. The germline CDR1 and CDR2 sequences are MDHEN and SYDVKM. V shed 6 bases and J shed 3 bases, with 9 bases lying between them. This CDR3 has 12 amino acids. Assay used: immunoSEQ multiplex PCR; TCRdb lists only in-frame clones, some missing. Of nearly 25,000 clones listed, just over 60% are singletons. Sequencing was carried out using memory (CD45RA-) CD4+ T cells from blood. The origin of this receptor is a human donor in good health. The chain combines TRBV28 with TRBJ2-7, with D maybe TRBD1 (5 bases). The CDR3 protein is CASSPTVYEQYF. CDR3 sequence (DNA): TGTGCCAGCAGCCCGACAGTCTACGAGCAGTACTTC.